The clone carrying this TCR beta chain has more than one count but fewer than ten. Antigen unknown. This CDR3 contains 15 residues. V was shortened by 0 bases and J by 3 bases, with 9 bases between the two germline ends. CDR1 MNHEY and CDR2 SVGEGT come from the germline V gene. This record belongs to a study of T cell repertoires in aging, cancer and after chemotherapy. For the study at large: Healthy donor repertoires were recorded over several months to years and showed clear clonal overlap.

A mixed TRB-A/B primer pool amplified rearranged TRB by multiplex touch-down PCR. TCRdb used MiXCR to reprocess the multiplex PCR reads, holding one entry per CDR3 protein. Of around 11,000 distinct CDR3 sequences in the sample, around 44% were seen once. General study findings and limits: Median generation probability rose over the chemotherapy interval in each cancer cohort, suggesting rebound thymic output. Compared with age-matched healthy donors, untreated hematological or solid cancer patients showed higher blood TCR clonality. Loss of evenness, beyond lost richness, contributed to age-related TCR diversity decline in cancer patients.

Peripheral blood genomic DNA, not sorted cells or RNA, was the template. The chain combines TRBV6-2 or TRBV6-3 with TRBJ2-1; D gene uncertain. The sequenced sample was blood. This TCR was sampled from a human donor in good health. CDR3 nucleotides: TGTGCCAGCAGTTACTCGGCGACTTACTACAATGAGCAGTTCTTC. It translates to CASSYSATYYNEQFF.